Shown below are 2 T cell receptor beta chains from a single sample sequenced in a study of blood T cells in healthy people across ages. A second PCR, run for about 6 to 11 cycles, used a sample-barcoded 5' primer plus a J-beta primer mix. TCRdb re-called the 5' RACE reads through MiXCR, storing one row per CDR3 protein. In the table there are 1.5 million to 2 million distinct CDR3 sequences, approximately 50% of which are singletons. Sequences were obtained from blood. The receptor source for this set is a woman aged 40 to 55 in good health.

The chain joins TRBV6-2 or TRBV6-3 to TRBJ2-2; 7 bases line up with TRBD1. Trimming removed 8 bases from V and 2 bases from J; junction bases left unmatched: 8. Germline CDR1 MNHEY, CDR2 SVGEGT. CDR3 length: 15 amino acids. As DNA, the CDR3 is TGTGCCAGCGGTCATGGGACAGTAAACACCGGGGAGCTGTTTTTT. Its translation is CASGHGTVNTGELFF.

The chain links TRBV7-2 to TRBJ2-1; 8 positions match TRBD2. This CDR3 is 17 amino acids long. After removal of 6 bases from V and 8 bases from J, the junction contained 18 bases not matched to a gene. In germline, CDR1 is SGHTA, CDR2 FQGNSA. The CDR3 sequence: CASSRGLAGGGRDEQFF. CDR3 nucleotide sequence: TGTGCCAGCAGTAGAGGCCTTGCGGGGGGAGGACGAGATGAGCAGTTCTTC.